This TCR beta chain came from a study of blood T cells in healthy people across ages. The study drew donors from healthy Caucasian individuals in Russia aged roughly 6 to 90. Study-level findings and limits: Estimated diversity that came from one million T cells was considered an underestimate.

A note on this clonotype: The antigen remains undetermined.

The CDR3 length is 15 residues. With V trimmed by 7 bases and J by 5 bases, 9 bases remained unmatched. For the second PCR, which ran for about 7 to 12 cycles, a sample-barcoded 5' primer and a J-beta primer mix were used. A tag from a template-switch adaptor with 12 random nucleotides marked each cDNA molecule. TCRdb fed the 5' RACE reads into MiXCR, producing one record per CDR3 protein. Of 780,000 or so distinct CDR3 sequences in the sample, 50% to 65% were seen once. Source material: blood. V usage is TRBV12-3 or TRBV12-4 and J usage is TRBJ1-1, with 11 positions matching TRBD1. This clonotype originated in a man at least 80 years old in good health. The CDR3 region is CASTRGTGGLTEAFF. In nucleotides, the CDR3 is TGTGCCAGCACCAGGGGGACAGGGGGATTAACTGAAGCTTTCTTT.